This T cell receptor beta chain stems from a study of blood T cell repertoires in COVID-19. Study-wide context: Samples taken during acute and convalescent COVID-19 were collected in the United States, Italy and Spain. Sources were T cells, B-cell-depleted T cells, or PBMCs; the material itself was cDNA or gDNA.

The CDR3 is 15 residues long. Germline V gene sequence: CDR1 SGHTA, CDR2 FQGTGA. Trimming left V 0 bases short and J 4 bases short, with 12 bases between. Authors' analysis steps: Scientists estimated how many nucleated cells there were by amplifying reference gene primers. This table comes from immunoSEQ multiplex PCR, and its TCRdb copy is limited to in-frame clones, with some not included. Clone size and the V and J calls come from that table; the DNA yielded D and trimming. The data show over 90,000 clones, roughly 81% seen once. This chain connects TRBV7-3 to TRBJ2-5, with D perhaps matching TRBD2 (6 bases). The source of this sequence is a man aged 40-49 years with active or convalescent COVID-19. Sequencing was done on a sample of peripheral blood. The CDR3 bases are TGTGCCAGCAGCTTAACTCCCCTGGAGGGAGAGACCCAGTACTTC. It yields the protein CASSLTPLEGETQYF. The full variable domain, in which reference TRBV7-3 and TRBJ2-5 provide the parts outside the CDR3, is GAGVSQTPSNKVTEKGKYVELRCDPISGHTALYWYRQSLGQGPEFLIYFQGTGAADDSGLPNDRFFAVRPEGSVSTLKIQRTERGDSAVYLCASSLTPLEGETQYFGPGTRLLVL.